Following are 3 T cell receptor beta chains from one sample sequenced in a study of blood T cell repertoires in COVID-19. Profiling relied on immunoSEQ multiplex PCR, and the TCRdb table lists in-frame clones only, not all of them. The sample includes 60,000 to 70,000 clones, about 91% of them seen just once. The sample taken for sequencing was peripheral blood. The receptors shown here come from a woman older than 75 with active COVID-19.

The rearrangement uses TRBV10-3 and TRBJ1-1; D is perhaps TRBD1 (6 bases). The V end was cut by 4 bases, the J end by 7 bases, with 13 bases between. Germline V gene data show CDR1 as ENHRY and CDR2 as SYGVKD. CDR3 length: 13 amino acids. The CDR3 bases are TGTGCCATCAGTGTATCAACAGGGCTTGAAGCTTTCTTT. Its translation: CAISVSTGLEAFF.

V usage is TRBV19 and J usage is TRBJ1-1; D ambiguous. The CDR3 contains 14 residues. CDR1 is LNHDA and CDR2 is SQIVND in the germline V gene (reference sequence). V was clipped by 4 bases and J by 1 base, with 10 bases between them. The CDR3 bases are TGTGCCAGTAGTAGAAAAACAGCGAACACTGAAGCTTTCTTT. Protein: CASSRKTANTEAFF.

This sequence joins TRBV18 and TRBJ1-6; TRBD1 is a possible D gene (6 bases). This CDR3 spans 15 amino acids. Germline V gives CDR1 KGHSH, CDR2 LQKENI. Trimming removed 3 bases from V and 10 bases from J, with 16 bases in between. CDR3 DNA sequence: TGTGCCAGCTCACCTCCCCAGGGGATCGGGTCACCCCTCCACTTT. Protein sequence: CASSPPQGIGSPLHF.